This is a list of T cell receptor beta chains from one sample in a study of blood T cells in healthy people across ages. Using its own MiXCR run on the 5' RACE reads, TCRdb lists one record per CDR3 protein. The repertoire holds approximately 880,000 distinct CDR3 sequences, with roughly 52% as singletons. Material: blood. All receptors come from a man aged 25-45 years in good health. Each CDR3 is given with its conserved first and last residue. The D gene is left open where the match is weak. Clone size is given for some rows only: seen once, a few or many times, or a class if the clone is expanded.

v_call: TRBV20-1; d_call: TRBD1; j_call: TRBJ2-5; clone_size: .; cdr3_aa: CSAARGQGSKTQYF; cdr3_nt: TGCAGTGCTGCTCGGGGACAGGGAAGTAAGACCCAGTACTTC
v_call: TRBV29-1; d_call: .; j_call: TRBJ2-5; clone_size: few; cdr3_aa: CSVHRWETQYF; cdr3_nt: TGCAGCGTTCACCGGTGGGAGACCCAGTACTTC
v_call: TRBV4-3; d_call: .; j_call: TRBJ1-3; clone_size: few; cdr3_aa: CASSQDPGGFGNTIYF; cdr3_nt: TGCGCCAGCAGCCAAGATCCGGGGGGCTTTGGAAACACCATATATTTT
v_call: TRBV3-1; d_call: TRBD1; j_call: TRBJ1-5; clone_size: .; cdr3_aa: CASGQGTAGQPQHF; cdr3_nt: TGTGCCAGCGGCCAAGGGACAGCAGGTCAGCCCCAGCATTTT
v_call: TRBV20-1; d_call: .; j_call: TRBJ2-1; clone_size: .; cdr3_aa: CSARSGGPGNEQFF; cdr3_nt: TGCAGTGCTAGAAGTGGAGGGCCAGGGAATGAGCAGTTCTTC
v_call: TRBV30; d_call: .; j_call: TRBJ2-5; clone_size: .; cdr3_aa: CAWRMMGAQLLETQYF; cdr3_nt: TGTGCCTGGAGGATGATGGGGGCCCAGCTTTTGGAGACCCAGTACTTC
v_call: TRBV5-1; d_call: TRBD1; j_call: TRBJ2-7; clone_size: .; cdr3_aa: CASSEQGVDEQYF; cdr3_nt: TGCGCCAGCAGCGAACAGGGGGTCGACGAGCAGTACTTC
v_call: TRBV29-1; d_call: .; j_call: TRBJ2-5; clone_size: few; cdr3_aa: CSVDSPQTQYF; cdr3_nt: TGCAGCGTTGATTCGCCCCAGACCCAGTACTTC
v_call: TRBV6-5; d_call: TRBD2; j_call: TRBJ2-1; clone_size: .; cdr3_aa: CASSYSILAGAYNEQFF; cdr3_nt: TGTGCCAGCAGTTACTCGATTCTAGCGGGAGCGTACAATGAGCAGTTCTTC
v_call: TRBV12-3/TRBV12-4; d_call: .; j_call: TRBJ2-7; clone_size: .; cdr3_aa: CASRQLLGEQYF; cdr3_nt: TGTGCCAGCAGGCAACTGCTGGGCGAGCAGTACTTC
v_call: TRBV6-5; d_call: TRBD1; j_call: TRBJ1-4; clone_size: .; cdr3_aa: CASSGTGLNEKLFF; cdr3_nt: TGTGCCAGCAGTGGGACAGGTTTGAATGAAAAACTGTTTTTT
v_call: TRBV18; d_call: TRBD1; j_call: TRBJ2-5; clone_size: .; cdr3_aa: CASSPLGQGPQETQYF; cdr3_nt: TGTGCCAGCTCACCTCTCGGACAGGGCCCCCAAGAGACCCAGTACTTC
v_call: TRBV20-1; d_call: .; j_call: TRBJ1-6; clone_size: .; cdr3_aa: CSARERGNSPLHF; cdr3_nt: TGCAGTGCTAGGGAGAGGGGAAATTCACCCCTCCACTTT
v_call: TRBV6-4; d_call: .; j_call: TRBJ1-1; clone_size: once; cdr3_aa: CASSVLFGREAFF; cdr3_nt: TGTGCCAGCAGTGTATTATTCGGGAGGGAAGCTTTCTTT
v_call: TRBV27; d_call: .; j_call: TRBJ1-6; clone_size: .; cdr3_aa: CASSTHLQGNNSPLHF; cdr3_nt: TGTGCCAGCAGTACACACCTACAGGGTAATAATTCACCCCTCCACTTT
v_call: TRBV7-2; d_call: .; j_call: TRBJ1-2; clone_size: once; cdr3_aa: CVSSQRRDLSYGYTF; cdr3_nt: TGTGTCAGCAGCCAGCGCAGGGACTTATCCTATGGCTACACCTTC
v_call: TRBV4-2; d_call: .; j_call: TRBJ2-5; clone_size: .; cdr3_aa: CASSQKPSPQETQYF; cdr3_nt: TGTGCCAGCAGCCAAAAACCTAGCCCCCAAGAGACCCAGTACTTC
v_call: TRBV7-9; d_call: TRBD1; j_call: TRBJ1-1; clone_size: many; cdr3_aa: CASSFSTGTTEAFF; cdr3_nt: TGTGCCAGCAGCTTCTCGACAGGGACAACTGAAGCTTTCTTT
v_call: TRBV12-3/TRBV12-4; d_call: TRBD2; j_call: TRBJ2-7; clone_size: .; cdr3_aa: CASSPRPTSGGHEQYF; cdr3_nt: TGTGCCAGCAGTCCCAGACCGACTAGCGGGGGCCACGAGCAGTACTTC
v_call: TRBV12-3/TRBV12-4; d_call: .; j_call: TRBJ2-3; clone_size: .; cdr3_aa: CASSLKSRADTQYF; cdr3_nt: TGTGCCAGCAGTTTAAAGTCGCGGGCAGATACGCAGTATTTT
v_call: TRBV9; d_call: TRBD1; j_call: TRBJ1-5; clone_size: .; cdr3_aa: CASSAGTGGDQPQHF; cdr3_nt: TGTGCCAGCAGCGCCGGGACAGGGGGCGATCAGCCCCAGCATTTT
v_call: TRBV7-9; d_call: .; j_call: TRBJ2-3; clone_size: .; cdr3_aa: CASSFPRGFTDTQYF; cdr3_nt: TGTGCCAGCAGCTTCCCTAGGGGATTCACAGATACGCAGTATTTT
v_call: TRBV10-3; d_call: .; j_call: TRBJ2-7; clone_size: .; cdr3_aa: CAISLGGGTTYEQYF; cdr3_nt: TGTGCCATCTCTCTTGGGGGGGGCACGACCTACGAGCAGTACTTC
v_call: TRBV7-8; d_call: .; j_call: TRBJ2-1; clone_size: .; cdr3_aa: CASSLGTAAYNEQFF; cdr3_nt: TGTGCCAGCAGCCTCGGGACGGCCGCTTACAATGAGCAGTTCTTC
v_call: TRBV28; d_call: TRBD1; j_call: TRBJ1-2; clone_size: .; cdr3_aa: CASSALTGNYGYTF; cdr3_nt: TGTGCCAGCAGTGCCTTGACAGGGAACTATGGCTACACCTTC
v_call: TRBV29-1; d_call: .; j_call: TRBJ2-7; clone_size: .; cdr3_aa: CSPPRSSYEQYF; cdr3_nt: TGCAGCCCTCCCAGGAGCTCCTACGAGCAGTACTTC
v_call: TRBV5-1; d_call: .; j_call: TRBJ1-4; clone_size: .; cdr3_aa: CASSLSPSPNEKLFF; cdr3_nt: TGCGCCAGCAGCTTATCGCCCTCACCTAATGAAAAACTGTTTTTT
v_call: TRBV2; d_call: TRBD1; j_call: TRBJ2-5; clone_size: .; cdr3_aa: CATGQGVETQYF; cdr3_nt: TGTGCCACAGGACAGGGCGTAGAGACCCAGTACTTC
v_call: TRBV5-1; d_call: .; j_call: TRBJ2-6; clone_size: .; cdr3_aa: CASSLGALSGANVLTF; cdr3_nt: TGCGCCAGCAGCTTGGGGGCCCTCTCTGGGGCCAACGTCCTGACTTTC
v_call: TRBV30; d_call: TRBD2; j_call: TRBJ2-2; clone_size: .; cdr3_aa: CAWSVSSGGPNTGELFF; cdr3_nt: TGTGCCTGGAGTGTGTCCAGCGGGGGACCAAACACCGGGGAGCTGTTTTTT
v_call: TRBV5-1; d_call: TRBD1; j_call: TRBJ1-4; clone_size: .; cdr3_aa: CASSLGQGANEKLFF; cdr3_nt: TGCGCCAGCAGCCTAGGACAGGGGGCTAATGAAAAACTGTTTTTT
v_call: TRBV6-5; d_call: TRBD1; j_call: TRBJ1-2; clone_size: medium-sized; cdr3_aa: CASSYSGQGYGNGYTF; cdr3_nt: TGTGCCAGCAGTTACTCCGGACAGGGTTACGGAAATGGCTACACCTTC
v_call: TRBV20-1; d_call: .; j_call: TRBJ1-2; clone_size: .; cdr3_aa: CSARVAGKGYGYTF; cdr3_nt: TGCAGTGCTAGAGTTGCAGGGAAGGGCTATGGCTACACCTTC
v_call: TRBV7-2; d_call: TRBD1; j_call: TRBJ2-7; clone_size: many; cdr3_aa: CASSRTGGIDYEQYF; cdr3_nt: TGTGCCAGCAGCCGGACAGGGGGCATCGACTACGAGCAGTACTTC
v_call: TRBV5-6; d_call: TRBD1; j_call: TRBJ2-4; clone_size: few; cdr3_aa: CASSSYGDSREQYF; cdr3_nt: TGTGCCAGCAGCTCATACGGGGACAGCCGTGAGCAGTACTTC
v_call: TRBV5-1; d_call: .; j_call: TRBJ2-1; clone_size: once; cdr3_aa: CASSHGLGGDEQFF; cdr3_nt: TGCGCCAGCAGCCACGGGCTCGGCGGTGATGAGCAGTTCTTC
v_call: TRBV28; d_call: .; j_call: TRBJ2-1; clone_size: few; cdr3_aa: CASSFEENNEQFF; cdr3_nt: TGTGCCAGCAGTTTCGAGGAAAACAATGAGCAGTTCTTC
v_call: TRBV4-1; d_call: .; j_call: TRBJ2-1; clone_size: few; cdr3_aa: CASSQGDVYDEQFF; cdr3_nt: TGCGCCAGCAGCCAAGGGGACGTCTACGATGAGCAGTTCTTC
v_call: TRBV29-1; d_call: TRBD1; j_call: TRBJ1-2; clone_size: .; cdr3_aa: CSVEATGKGYGYTF; cdr3_nt: TGCAGCGTTGAAGCGACAGGGAAGGGCTATGGCTACACCTTC
v_call: TRBV7-6; d_call: TRBD1; j_call: TRBJ1-1; clone_size: .; cdr3_aa: CASSLATGGADTEAFF; cdr3_nt: TGTGCCAGCAGCTTAGCGACAGGGGGCGCGGACACTGAAGCTTTCTTT
v_call: TRBV4-2; d_call: .; j_call: TRBJ2-7; clone_size: few; cdr3_aa: CASSREVLGPSYEQYF; cdr3_nt: TGTGCCAGCAGCCGGGAGGTTCTAGGGCCCTCCTACGAGCAGTACTTC
v_call: TRBV5-1; d_call: .; j_call: TRBJ2-7; clone_size: .; cdr3_aa: CASSRGTNEQYF; cdr3_nt: TGCGCCAGCAGCCGTGGGACAAACGAGCAGTACTTC
v_call: TRBV28; d_call: .; j_call: TRBJ1-2; clone_size: .; cdr3_aa: CASRLQGTNYGYTF; cdr3_nt: TGTGCCAGCAGACTCCAGGGGACTAACTATGGCTACACCTTC
v_call: TRBV29-1; d_call: TRBD1; j_call: TRBJ1-2; clone_size: .; cdr3_aa: CSVWVVQGSYGYTF; cdr3_nt: TGCAGCGTTTGGGTGGTACAGGGGAGCTATGGCTACACCTTC
v_call: TRBV28; d_call: .; j_call: TRBJ2-6; clone_size: .; cdr3_aa: CASRQGNGANVLTF; cdr3_nt: TGTGCCAGCAGACAGGGTAATGGGGCCAACGTCCTGACTTTC
v_call: TRBV5-1; d_call: TRBD2; j_call: TRBJ2-3; clone_size: .; cdr3_aa: CASSSAGTGDTQYF; cdr3_nt: TGCGCCAGCAGCTCAGCGGGGACTGGGGATACGCAGTATTTT
v_call: TRBV5-1; d_call: TRBD1; j_call: TRBJ2-3; clone_size: .; cdr3_aa: CASSFEGQGRDTQYF; cdr3_nt: TGCGCCAGCAGCTTCGAAGGACAGGGTCGGGATACGCAGTATTTT
v_call: TRBV6-1; d_call: .; j_call: TRBJ2-4; clone_size: .; cdr3_aa: CASSEQSLAKNIQYF; cdr3_nt: TGTGCCAGCAGTGAACAGAGCCTAGCCAAAAACATTCAGTACTTC
v_call: TRBV6-2/TRBV6-3; d_call: .; j_call: TRBJ1-6; clone_size: few; cdr3_aa: CASSYESQRSYNSPLHF; cdr3_nt: TGTGCCAGCAGTTACGAGTCTCAGCGTTCGTATAATTCACCCCTCCACTTT
v_call: TRBV11-2; d_call: .; j_call: TRBJ1-1; clone_size: .; cdr3_aa: CASSLVRTEAFF; cdr3_nt: TGTGCCAGCAGCTTAGTCAGGACTGAAGCTTTCTTT
v_call: TRBV6-5; d_call: .; j_call: TRBJ1-2; clone_size: .; cdr3_aa: CASSPGARGSSTF; cdr3_nt: TGTGCCAGCAGCCCGGGGGCACGGGGGTCATCCACCTTC
v_call: TRBV6-1; d_call: .; j_call: TRBJ1-4; clone_size: .; cdr3_aa: CASSERRLVNEKLFF; cdr3_nt: TGTGCCAGCAGTGAAAGGAGACTTGTCAATGAAAAACTGTTTTTT
v_call: TRBV7-2; d_call: TRBD2; j_call: TRBJ2-7; clone_size: many; cdr3_aa: CASSPKSGGSYEQYF; cdr3_nt: TGTGCCAGCAGCCCAAAAAGCGGGGGATCCTACGAGCAGTACTTC
v_call: TRBV7-9; d_call: .; j_call: TRBJ2-4; clone_size: .; cdr3_aa: CASSLAGGFKNIQYF; cdr3_nt: TGTGCCAGCAGCTTAGCTGGAGGGTTCAAAAACATTCAGTACTTC